Below are 18 T cell receptor beta chains sequenced from a single sample in a study of identical twins. TCRdb reanalysed the 5' RACE reads using MiXCR and keeps one entry per CDR3 protein. Here the sample spans around 1.7 million distinct CDR3 sequences, around 29% being singletons. The sample taken for sequencing was cord blood. The source is a newborn girl in good health.

This clonotype was picked up a small number of times. This chain uses TRBV29-1 with TRBJ1-2; no definite D call. Germline CDR1 and CDR2: SQVTM and ANQGSEA. CDR3 length equals 13 residues. V was shortened by 2 bases and J by 3 bases, with 10 bases between the two germline ends. CDR3 sequence reads: CSVERRRDYGYTF. As DNA, the CDR3 is TGCAGCGTTGAACGCAGGAGGGACTATGGCTACACCTTC.

The chain joins TRBV5-4 to TRBJ1-6; TRBD1 aligns across 7 bases. Germline CDR1 reads SGHNT; CDR2 reads YYREEE (reference sequence). The CDR3 covers 13 residues. V was pared by 4 bases and J by 10 bases, with 5 bases of the junction left unmatched. The CDR3 nucleotides are TGTGCCAGCAGCCCAGGGACAGAATCACCCCTCCACTTT. Protein sequence: CASSPGTESPLHF.

The chain has TRBV20-1 and TRBJ2-3; the match to TRBD1 covers 7 bases. The germline V gene has CDR1 DFQATT and CDR2 SNEGSKA (reference sequence). CDR3 length equals 14 residues. V shed 0 bases and J 4 bases; nucleotides not matched to a gene: 4. CDR3 coding DNA: TGCAGTGCTAGAGAGGTAGACAGGGCAGATACGCAGTATTTT. Amino acid sequence: CSAREVDRADTQYF.

The sample holds a few counts of this clonotype. The chain carries TRBV24-1 and TRBJ2-1, with D maybe TRBD1 (5 bases). Germline V gives CDR1 KGHDR, CDR2 SFDVKD. The V end lost 5 bases, the J end lost 6 bases, and 19 bases lay between the germline ends. This CDR3 region has 16 residues. The CDR3 DNA is TGTGCCACCAGTGCCAACCCCCCCCAGGGTGGCAATGAGCAGTTCTTC. Translation: CATSANPPQGGNEQFF.

This clonotype was detected a few times. This chain links TRBV20-1 with TRBJ1-1; D is undetermined. The CDR3 contains 13 residues. From germline, CDR1 is DFQATT and CDR2 SNEGSKA (reference sequence). As DNA, the CDR3 is TGCACAGCCAGAGGACCCTCGAACACTGAAGCTTTCTTT. It is translated as CTARGPSNTEAFF.

The CDR3: CASSRLGLAGGHYNEQYF. CDR3 DNA sequence: TGTGCCAGCAGCCGCCTGGGACTAGCGGGAGGCCACTACAATGAGCAGTACTTC. J is TRBJ2-1 and V is TRBV4-2; TRBD2 agrees at 15 bases. The J call may be wrong; the DNA end is better matched by TRBJ2-7. This CDR3 spans 18 amino acids. Germline assignment: CDR1 LGHNA and CDR2 YNFKEQ.

V and J are TRBV18 and TRBJ1-4, with no clear D. Germline V gene data show CDR1 as KGHSH and CDR2 as LQKENI. Deletions cut 1 base from V and 4 bases from J, with 13 bases between. The CDR3 is 16 residues long. The CDR3 here is CASSPRVSGHNEKLFF. Here the CDR3 DNA reads TGTGCCAGCTCACCACGCGTCTCCGGCCATAATGAAAAACTGTTTTTT.

The chain carries TRBV4-2 and TRBJ2-5; TRBD2 matches 7 bases. This CDR3 comprises 16 residues. Per germline, CDR1 LGHNA and CDR2 YNFKEQ. Trimming took 0 bases from V and 2 from J; bases not matched to a gene: 6. CDR3: CASSQDWGGIQETQYF. The CDR3 region has the DNA TGTGCCAGCAGCCAAGATTGGGGGGGGATACAAGAGACCCAGTACTTC.

J is TRBJ2-3 and V is TRBV6-1; D is unclear. Trimming removed 4 bases at V and 2 bases at J, with 7 bases between. The CDR3 runs to 13 residues. The germline CDR1 and CDR2 sequences are MNHNS and SASEGT. CDR3 sequence: CASSGRPTDTQYF. In nucleotides, the CDR3 is TGTGCCAGCAGTGGACGTCCCACAGATACGCAGTATTTT.

This clonotype was counted a few times. The chain recombines TRBV7-2 with TRBJ2-4, with D tentatively TRBD1 (6 bases). This CDR3 is 12 amino acids long. CDR1 and CDR2 (germline): SGHTA, FQGNSA. Trimming stripped 5 bases from V and 8 bases from J, with 10 bases between. Here the CDR3 reads CASSPDSDIQYF. The DNA of the CDR3 is TGTGCCAGCAGCCCGGACAGCGACATTCAGTACTTC.

As regards this clonotype: The germline gene is not matched at one end of the junction; a read error may be the cause. The genes are TRBV4-1 and TRBJ1-4, with 9 bases matching TRBD1. The V gene's germline CDR1 is MGHRA and CDR2 YSYEKL. This CDR3 has 17 residues. CDR3 region: CASSQGTGESTNEKPFF. CDR3 in DNA: TGCGCCAGCAGCCAAGGGACAGGGGAGTCAACTAATGAAAAACCGTTTTTT.

The chain links TRBV4-1 to TRBJ2-3; TRBD2 agrees at 13 bases. Germline values: CDR1 MGHRA, CDR2 YSYEKL. The CDR3 is made up of 17 amino acids. With 4 bases clipped from V and 3 bases from J, the junction kept 7 bases outside the gene matches. CDR3 protein: CASSPPGTSGETDTQYF. The CDR3 DNA is TGCGCCAGCAGCCCCCCCGGGACTAGCGGGGAAACAGATACGCAGTATTTT.

This chain joins TRBV10-3 and TRBJ2-7; TRBD2 is a possible D gene (7 bases). The CDR3 loop spans 13 amino acids. Deletions cut 6 bases from V and 4 bases from J, with 13 bases between. Germline CDR1 reads ENHRY; CDR2 reads SYGVKD. The CDR3: CAISTRGGYEQYF. DNA for the CDR3: TGTGCCATCAGCACGAGGGGGGGATACGAGCAGTACTTC.

The gene calls are TRBV11-2 and TRBJ2-1; 8 positions match TRBD2. Losses at the gene ends were 6 bases for V and 4 bases for J; bases not matched to a gene: 8. The germline gives CDR1 SGHAT, CDR2 FQNNGV. The CDR3 runs to 15 residues. CDR3 sequence (DNA): TGTGCCAGCAGGGGCCGCGTAGCGGGGTACAATGAGCAGTTCTTC. Protein sequence: CASRGRVAGYNEQFF.

This clonotype was recorded many times. The J gene is TRBJ1-2, the V gene TRBV4-1; D ambiguous. Trimming took 0 bases from V and 3 from J, leaving 11 bases between them. Germline lookup yields CDR1 MGHRA and CDR2 YSYEKL. This CDR3 is 15 amino acids long. The CDR3 loop reads CASSQDGQMDYGYTF. CDR3 coding DNA: TGCGCCAGCAGCCAAGATGGGCAGATGGACTATGGCTACACCTTC.

This clonotype was detected only a few times. The V and J genes are TRBV14 and TRBJ2-1; 8 positions agree with TRBD1. The CDR3 sequence is 14 residues long. J lost 4 bases, V lost 4 bases, and 3 bases had no gene match. CDR1 and CDR2 from the germline V gene are SGHDN and FVKESK. The CDR3 reads CASSRRTGYNEQFF. The CDR3 region has the DNA TGTGCCAGCAGCCGCCGGACAGGGTACAATGAGCAGTTCTTC.

This sequence joins TRBV19 and TRBJ1-5; no firm D call. CDR1 LNHDA and CDR2 SQIVND come from the germline V gene (reference sequence). V lost 1 base and J 3 bases, leaving 13 bases between the germline ends. The CDR3 is 16 amino acids. CDR3 residues: CASSIVASAYNQPQHF. The CDR3 DNA is TGTGCCAGTAGTATAGTAGCCAGTGCCTACAATCAGCCCCAGCATTTT.

The chain has TRBV20-1 and TRBJ1-2, with TRBD1 matching over 7 bases. V gave up 6 bases and J gave up 2 bases; unmatched junction bases: 6. Germline V CDR1 and CDR2: DFQATT, SNEGSKA (reference sequence). The CDR3 has 13 residues. The CDR3 region has the DNA TGCAGTGCCGGGGACAGTTCCAACTATGGCTACACCTTC. This sequence encodes CSAGDSSNYGYTF.